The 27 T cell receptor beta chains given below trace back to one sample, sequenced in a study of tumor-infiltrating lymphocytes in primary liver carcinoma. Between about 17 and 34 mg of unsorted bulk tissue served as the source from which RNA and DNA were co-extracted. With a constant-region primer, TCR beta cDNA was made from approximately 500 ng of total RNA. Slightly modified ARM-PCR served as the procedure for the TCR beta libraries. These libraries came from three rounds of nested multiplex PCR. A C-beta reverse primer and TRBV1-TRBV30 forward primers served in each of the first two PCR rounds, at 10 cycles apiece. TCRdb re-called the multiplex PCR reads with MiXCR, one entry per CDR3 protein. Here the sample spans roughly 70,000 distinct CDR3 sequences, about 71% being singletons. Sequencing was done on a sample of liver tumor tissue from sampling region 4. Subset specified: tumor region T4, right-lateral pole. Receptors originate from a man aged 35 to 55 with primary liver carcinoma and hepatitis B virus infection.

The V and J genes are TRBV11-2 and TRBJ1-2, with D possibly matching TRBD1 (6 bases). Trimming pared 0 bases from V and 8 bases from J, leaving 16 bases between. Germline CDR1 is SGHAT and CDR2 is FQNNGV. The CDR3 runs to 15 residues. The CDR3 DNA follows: TGTGCCAGCAGCTTAGATGGGACATCTCTAGGAGGCTACACCTTC. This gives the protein CASSLDGTSLGGYTF.

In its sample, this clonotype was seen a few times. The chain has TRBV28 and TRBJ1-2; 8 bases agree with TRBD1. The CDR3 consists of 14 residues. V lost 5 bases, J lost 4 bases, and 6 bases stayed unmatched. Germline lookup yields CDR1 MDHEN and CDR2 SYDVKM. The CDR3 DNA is TGTGCCAGCAGTCGGAGGGACAGGATCTATGGCTACACCTTC. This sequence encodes CASSRRDRIYGYTF.

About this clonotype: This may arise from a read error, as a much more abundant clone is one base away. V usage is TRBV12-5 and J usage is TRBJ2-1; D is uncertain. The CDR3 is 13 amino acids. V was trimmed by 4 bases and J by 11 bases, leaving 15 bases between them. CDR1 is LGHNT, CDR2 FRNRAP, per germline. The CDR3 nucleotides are TGTGCTAGTGGTTCCGAGATAGGTCTAAAGCAGTTCTTC. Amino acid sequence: CASGSEIGLKQFF.

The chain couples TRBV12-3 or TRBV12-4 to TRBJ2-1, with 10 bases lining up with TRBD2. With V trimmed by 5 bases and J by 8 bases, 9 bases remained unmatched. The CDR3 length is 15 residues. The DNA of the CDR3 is TGTGCCAGCAGTATACAAGCGGGAGGGCCCCATGAGCAGTTCTTC. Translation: CASSIQAGGPHEQFF.

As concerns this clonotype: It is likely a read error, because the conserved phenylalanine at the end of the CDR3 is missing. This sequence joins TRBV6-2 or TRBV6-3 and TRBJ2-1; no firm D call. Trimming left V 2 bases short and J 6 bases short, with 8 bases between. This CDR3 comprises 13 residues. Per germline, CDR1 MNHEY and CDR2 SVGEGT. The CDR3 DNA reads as TGTGCCAGCAGTTACCGGTTGGGCAATGAGCAGTTCCTC. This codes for CASSYRLGNEQFL.

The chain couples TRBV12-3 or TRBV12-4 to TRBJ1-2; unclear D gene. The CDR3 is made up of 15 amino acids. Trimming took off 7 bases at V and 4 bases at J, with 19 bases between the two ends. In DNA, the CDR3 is TGTGCCAGCATAACGCGAGACTCAACCGGCTATGGCTACACCTTC. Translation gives CASITRDSTGYGYTF.

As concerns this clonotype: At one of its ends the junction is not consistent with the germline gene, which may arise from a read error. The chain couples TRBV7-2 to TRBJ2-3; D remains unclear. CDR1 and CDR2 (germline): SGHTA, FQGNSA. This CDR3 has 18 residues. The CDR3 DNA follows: TGTGTCAGCAGCCAGACTTGGATTGACTGGGTTTTAACAGATACGCAGTATTTT. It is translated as CVSSQTWIDWVLTDTQYF.

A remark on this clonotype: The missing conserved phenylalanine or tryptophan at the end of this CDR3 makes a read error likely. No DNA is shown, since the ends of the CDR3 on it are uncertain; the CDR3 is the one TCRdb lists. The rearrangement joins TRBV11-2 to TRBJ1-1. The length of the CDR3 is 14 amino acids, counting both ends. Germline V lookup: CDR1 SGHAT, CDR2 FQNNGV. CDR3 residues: CASTGGRVNTEAFI.

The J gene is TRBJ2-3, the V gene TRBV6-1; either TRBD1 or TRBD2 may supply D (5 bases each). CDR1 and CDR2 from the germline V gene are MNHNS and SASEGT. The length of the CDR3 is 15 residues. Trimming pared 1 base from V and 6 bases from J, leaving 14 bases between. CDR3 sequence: CASSEDERGWDTQYF. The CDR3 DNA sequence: TGTGCCAGCAGTGAAGACGAGAGGGGATGGGATACGCAGTATTTT.

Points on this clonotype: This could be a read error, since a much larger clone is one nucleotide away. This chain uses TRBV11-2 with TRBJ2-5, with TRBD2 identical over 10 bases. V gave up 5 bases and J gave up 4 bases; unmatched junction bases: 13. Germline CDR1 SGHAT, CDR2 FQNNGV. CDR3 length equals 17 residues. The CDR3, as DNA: TGTGCCAGCAGCCCCACTATGGCTAGCGGGAGTGGAGAGACCCAGTACTTC. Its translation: CASSPTMASGSGETQYF.

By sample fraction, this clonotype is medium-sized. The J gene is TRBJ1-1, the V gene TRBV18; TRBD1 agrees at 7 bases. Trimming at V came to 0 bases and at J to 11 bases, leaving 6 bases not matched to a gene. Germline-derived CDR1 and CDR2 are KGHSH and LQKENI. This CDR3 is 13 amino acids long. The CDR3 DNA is TGTGCCAGCTCACCACCGCGACAGGGAATTGCTTTCTTT. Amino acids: CASSPPRQGIAFF.

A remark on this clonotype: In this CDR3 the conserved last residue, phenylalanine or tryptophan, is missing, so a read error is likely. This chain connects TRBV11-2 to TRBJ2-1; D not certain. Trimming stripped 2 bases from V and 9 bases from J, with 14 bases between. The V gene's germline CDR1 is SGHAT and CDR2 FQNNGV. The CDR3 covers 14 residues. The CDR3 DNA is TGTGCCAGCAGCTTATGCCGGCCAGTTAGTGAGCAGTTCTTG. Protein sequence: CASSLCRPVSEQFL.

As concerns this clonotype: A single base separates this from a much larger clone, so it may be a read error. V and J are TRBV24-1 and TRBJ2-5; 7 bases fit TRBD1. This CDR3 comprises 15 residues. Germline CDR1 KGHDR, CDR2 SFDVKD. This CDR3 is CVTSDRQGWGETQYF. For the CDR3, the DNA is TGTGTCACCAGTGATCGACAGGGATGGGGAGAGACCCAGTACTTC.

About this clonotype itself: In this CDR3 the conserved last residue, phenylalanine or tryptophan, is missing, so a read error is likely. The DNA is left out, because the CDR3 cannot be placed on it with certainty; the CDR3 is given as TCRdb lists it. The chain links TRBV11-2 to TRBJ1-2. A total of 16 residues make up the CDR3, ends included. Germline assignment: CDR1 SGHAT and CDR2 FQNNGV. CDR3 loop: CASSLGGAGTLYGNSL.

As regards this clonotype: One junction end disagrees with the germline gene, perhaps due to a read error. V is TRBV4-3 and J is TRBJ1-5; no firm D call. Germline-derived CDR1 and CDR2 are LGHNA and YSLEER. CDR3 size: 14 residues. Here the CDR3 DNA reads TGCGCTAGCAACCCAGATCATAGCAATCAGCCCCAGCATTTT. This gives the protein CASNPDHSNQPQHF.

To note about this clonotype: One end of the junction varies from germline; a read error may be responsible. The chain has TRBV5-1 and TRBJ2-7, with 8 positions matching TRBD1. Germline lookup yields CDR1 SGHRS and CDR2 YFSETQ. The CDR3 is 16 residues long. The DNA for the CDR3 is TGCGCCAGCAGCTTGCAAGGTCAGGGGGCCTCCTACGAGCAGTGCTTC. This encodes CASSLQGQGASYEQCF. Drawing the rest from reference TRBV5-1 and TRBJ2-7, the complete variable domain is KAGVTQTPRYLIKTRGQQVTLSCSPISGHRSVSWYQQTPGQGLQFLFEYFSETQRNKGNFPGRFSGRQFSNSRSEMNVSTLELGDSALYLCASSLQGQGASYEQCFGPGTRLTVT.

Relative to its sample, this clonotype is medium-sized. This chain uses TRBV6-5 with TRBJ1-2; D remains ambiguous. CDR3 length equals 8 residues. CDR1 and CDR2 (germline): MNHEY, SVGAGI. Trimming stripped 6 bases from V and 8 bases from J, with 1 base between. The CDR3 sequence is CASRGYTF. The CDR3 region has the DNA TGTGCCAGCAGGGGCTACACCTTC.

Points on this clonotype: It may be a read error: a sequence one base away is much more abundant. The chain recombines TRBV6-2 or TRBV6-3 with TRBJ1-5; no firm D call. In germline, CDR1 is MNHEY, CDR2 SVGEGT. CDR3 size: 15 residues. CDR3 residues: CASTPVPMSNKPQHF. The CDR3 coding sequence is TGTGCCAGCACCCCGGTCCCCATGAGCAATAAGCCCCAGCATTTT.

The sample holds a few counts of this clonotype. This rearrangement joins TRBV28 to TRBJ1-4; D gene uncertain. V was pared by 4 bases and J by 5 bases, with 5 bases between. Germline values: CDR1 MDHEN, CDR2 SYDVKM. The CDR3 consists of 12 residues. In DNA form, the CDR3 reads TGTGCCAGCAGTTCCCAGAATGAAAAACTGTTTTTT. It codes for CASSSQNEKLFF.

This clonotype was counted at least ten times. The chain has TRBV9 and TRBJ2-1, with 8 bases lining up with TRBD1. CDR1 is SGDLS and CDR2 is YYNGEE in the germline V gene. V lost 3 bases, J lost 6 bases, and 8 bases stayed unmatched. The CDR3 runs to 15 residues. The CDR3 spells CASSAGQGASNEQFF. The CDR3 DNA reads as TGTGCCAGCAGCGCGGGCCAGGGGGCGAGCAATGAGCAGTTCTTC.

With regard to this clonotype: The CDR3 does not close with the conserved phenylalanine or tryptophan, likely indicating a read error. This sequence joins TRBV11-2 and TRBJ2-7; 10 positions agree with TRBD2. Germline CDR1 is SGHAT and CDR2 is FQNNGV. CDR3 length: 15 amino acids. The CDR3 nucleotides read TGTGCCAGCAACTTAACCCTAGCGGGGGCTAGCGAGCAGTACCTC. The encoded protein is CASNLTLAGASEQYL.

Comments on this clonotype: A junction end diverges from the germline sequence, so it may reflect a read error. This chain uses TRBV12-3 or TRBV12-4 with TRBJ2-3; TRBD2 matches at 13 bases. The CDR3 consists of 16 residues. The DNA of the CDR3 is TGTGCCAGCAGTCCTGGACTAGCGGGAGAAGCAGATACACAGTATTTT. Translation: CASSPGLAGEADTQYF.

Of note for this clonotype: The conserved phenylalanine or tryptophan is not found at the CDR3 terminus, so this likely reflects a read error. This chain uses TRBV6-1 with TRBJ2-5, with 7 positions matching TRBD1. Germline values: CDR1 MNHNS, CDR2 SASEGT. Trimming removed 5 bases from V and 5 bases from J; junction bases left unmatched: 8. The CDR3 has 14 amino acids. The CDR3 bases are TGTGCCAGCAGTTGGGACAGTGGAAAGGAGACCCAGTACCTC. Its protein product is CASSWDSGKETQYL.

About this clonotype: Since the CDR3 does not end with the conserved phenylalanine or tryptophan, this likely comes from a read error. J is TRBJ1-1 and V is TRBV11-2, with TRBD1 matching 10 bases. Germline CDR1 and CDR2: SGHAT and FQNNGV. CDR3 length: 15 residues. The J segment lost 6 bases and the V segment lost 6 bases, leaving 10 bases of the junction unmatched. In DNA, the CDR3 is TGTGCCAGCAGAGCCAGGACAGGGGGTCCTGCTGAAGCTTTCTAT. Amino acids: CASRARTGGPAEAFY.

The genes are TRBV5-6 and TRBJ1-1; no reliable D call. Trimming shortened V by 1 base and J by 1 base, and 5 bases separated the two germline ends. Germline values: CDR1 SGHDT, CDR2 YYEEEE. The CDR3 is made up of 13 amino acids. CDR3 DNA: TGTGCCAGCAGCTTGACGGCGAACACTGAAGCTTTCTTT. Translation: CASSLTANTEAFF.

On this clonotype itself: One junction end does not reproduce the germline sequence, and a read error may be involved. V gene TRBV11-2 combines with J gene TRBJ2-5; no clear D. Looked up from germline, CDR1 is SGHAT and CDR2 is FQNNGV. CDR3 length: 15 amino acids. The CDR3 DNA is TGTTCCAGTAGCTTCGACTGGAATCAGAGGGAGACCCAGTACTTC. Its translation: CSSSFDWNQRETQYF.

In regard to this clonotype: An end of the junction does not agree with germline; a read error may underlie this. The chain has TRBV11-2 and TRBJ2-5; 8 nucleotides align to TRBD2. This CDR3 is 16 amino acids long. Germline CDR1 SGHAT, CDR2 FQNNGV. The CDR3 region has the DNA TGTGACAGCAGCCAAACTCCTGGCGGGGGGAGAGTGGCCCAGTACTTC. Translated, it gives CDSSQTPGGGRVAQYF.